This TCR beta chain is drawn from a study of cytomegalovirus exposure and HLA in healthy donors (dated 2017 in TCRdb). For context, the study as a whole: According to an earlier analysis of 587 of the donors, about 179 million T cells yielded roughly 100 million unique TCR beta sequences and about 300 Gb of sequence data. Donor age, sex, ethnicity and CMV serostatus were compiled alongside the repertoire data. Among the approximately 400 genotyped donors, 81% belonged to the genetic ancestry cluster associated with self-reported Caucasian donors. Because of strong linkage in the cohort, a handful of DR-DQ haplotypes were treated as single units for association and clustering. An early release covering just under 650 HLA-typed donors comprised around 300 gigabases of sequencing data and around 86 million unique TCR sequences. The T cell repertoires of under 700 subjects were profiled by immunosequencing and related to cytomegalovirus serostatus. Class I and class II HLA loci were covered by the typing at four-digit resolution. Rather than using new phenotypic data, the later analysis identified candidate immune exposures from TCR beta sequences and from how often those sequences occurred across donors. All discovery cohort repertoires had been generated using a single sequencing platform. To decide whether each TCR beta V gene segment behaved as functional or pseudogenic, an earlier analysis of some 580 of the donors relied on high-throughput TCR beta sequencing. A later genetic analysis took genome-wide SNP genotypes for about three fifths of the roughly 700 donors and used that subset as a discovery cohort. The study combined high-throughput TCR immunosequencing, statistical association of individual TCRs with disease status, and machine learning to predict cytomegalovirus infection status. Besides the first cohort of 666 subjects, a separate validation cohort made up of over 100 different subjects was used. To study patterns of TCR occurrence, a later analysis re-analyzed previously published TCR beta repertoires from around 660 donors and added high-resolution HLA genotyping. Typing coverage differed by locus: A, B, C, DRB1 and DQB1 were typed in roughly 629-640 donors, DQA1 in about 500, DPA1 in approximately 600, and DPB1 in approximately 450. The study aimed to test whether cataloging public T cell receptors could reveal signatures of past pathogen exposure. Among under 450 genotyped donors of the cohort, an average of approximately 240,000 unique TCR beta nucleotide sequences were sequenced per donor, roughly 20% of them non-productive. What the research found in general, with its limitations: Because HLA typing was missing for some donors at each locus, association tests included only the typed subset. Several of the top co-occurrence clusters appeared to be linked to parvovirus B19, influenza, CMV and Epstein-Barr virus, according to a later analysis. In the study, 150 to 200 TCR beta chains were listed as associated with cytomegalovirus. This cohort had only TCR beta chains sequenced, and the lack of alpha or paired-chain data limited which features could be detected. Roughly uniform sequencing depth across donors was assumed in presence/absence analyses, although this assumption may not hold. Compared with equally common non-associated chains, HLA-associated TCR beta chains in a later analysis were more clonally expanded and had lower generation probabilities. The 87-base-pair reads could not distinguish some IMGT-functional V segments, including TRBV6-2 and TRBV6-3, so those segments were excluded. At a false discovery rate of 0.05, a later analysis linked approximately 18,000 TCR beta sequences to specific HLA alleles. In an earlier analysis of approximately 590 of the donors, most TCR beta V segments were observed in productive rearrangements about 87% or about 30% of the time, broadly matching IMGT annotations. A group of highly shared sequence variants was considered likely to be a technical artifact of the sequencing pipeline. Most TCR sequences were observed very rarely across donors, whereas some public TCRs were present in many individuals. A further reported finding was that TCR beta sequences accurately predicted the HLA-A and HLA-B alleles for most subjects in the first cohort. Linkage disequilibrium might explain the correlated functional status among segregating V segments, but an unknown experimental factor could not be excluded. According to a later genetic analysis, donors in an Asian-associated ancestry cluster had fewer N-insertions in productive TCRs than the approximately 700-donor mean. A few of the identified cytomegalovirus-associated TCR beta chains were confirmed in vitro to be specific for cytomegalovirus antigens. Because counts were too low, 15 or so rarely observed V segments, including chromosome 9 orphons, were excluded from the earlier analysis of roughly 580 of the donors. In both the original and validation cohorts, the classifier was reported to diagnose cytomegalovirus status with high specificity and sensitivity. When HLA alleles, especially DR and DQ, strongly co-occurred, attributing TCR associations to individual alleles was difficult. It was suggested by the authors that the approach could potentially be generalized to other disease states and immunological phenotypes. For the cohort, immune exposure information was limited to CMV serostatus. According to a later analysis, TCR association rates differed among HLA loci, with DRB1 alleles showing the most associated TCRs and HLA-C alleles showing the fewest. An association between a missense DCLRE1C variant and V-gene and J-gene trimming of TCR beta chains was found in a later genetic analysis and replicated in an independent cohort. According to a later analysis, most CMV-associated TCR beta chains appeared to be HLA-restricted, and the HLA associations seemed to be driven largely by CMV exposure.

The CDR3 measures 15 amino acids from cysteine to phenylalanine. The entry retains the CDR3 DNA only, 45 bases that are in frame from base 1. CDR1 and CDR2 are drawn from the germline V gene: LGHNA, YNFKEQ. Trimming accounts for 6 bases at V and 6 bases at J, while the number of junction bases matched to no gene is 14. In total, about 650 healthy bone marrow donors made up the cohort. Cohort members were all nominally healthy when sampled, although unrecorded immune exposures were likely present. CMV serostatus was recorded as positive for 289 and negative for about 55% of the roughly 670 cohort members, whereas no CMV serostatus was recorded for the donor in question. A peripheral blood sample was provided by each donor, and peripheral blood mononuclear cells were used for TCR beta sequencing. The Qiagen DNeasy Blood Extraction Kit was used to extract genomic DNA from the blood cell samples. Library preparation employed the immunoSEQ multiplex PCR assay. For the multiplex PCR, a mixture combining 60 forward primers for TCR Vbeta segments and 13 reverse primers for TCR Jbeta segments was used. The CDR3 region of rearranged TCR beta genes was amplified from genomic DNA by a multiplex PCR assay. The amplified TCR beta libraries were sequenced on the Illumina HiSeq System as 87-base-pair reads. The paper's data handling went like this. A later analysis counted approximately 74 million unique TCR beta chains across the 640 or so repertoires, and 9 million to 14 million of these chains were shared by at least two donors. Raw reads were error-corrected and collapsed into unique sequences with a nearest-neighbor algorithm that merged closely related sequences to remove PCR and sequencing errors. V, D and J gene segments were assigned by aligning CDR3 sequences to IMGT reference sequences. Each retained sequence needed at least a six-nucleotide match to both a V gene segment and a J gene segment. A rearrangement was called productive if the CDR3 had no stop codons and remained in frame with V and J, and every other rearrangement was called non-productive. Following IMGT convention, CDR3 was defined as the stretch from the second conserved V-encoded cysteine to the conserved J-encoded phenylalanine. The earlier analysis of a few hundred of the donors excluded sequences that lacked an unambiguous match to a single V gene segment. An earlier analysis of almost 600 of the donors classified V segments as functional when productive rearrangements were above 56.7% and as segregating when the standard deviation between donors was above 5%. A statistical classification framework was built to diagnose cytomegalovirus status from the catalog of TCR beta chain sequences. In a later analysis, V and J genes were assigned by comparing TCR nucleotide sequences against IMGT/GENE-DB human TR gene sequences. A later analysis assigned CDR3 sequences and most-parsimonious VDJ recombination scenarios with the TCRdist pipeline. A later analysis defined each TCR beta chain by its CDR3 amino acid sequence plus V-gene family, and excluded reads lacking a unique V-gene family. A later analysis removed nearly 600 highly shared, low-generation-probability nucleotide sequences to deal with suspected cross-contamination and a sequencing artifact. A later analysis calculated a clonal expansion index for each public chain from normalized within-repertoire ranks of inferred template counts. In a later analysis, generation probabilities were computed using a VDJ recombination model fitted to out-of-frame rearrangements, and the results were checked against IGoR. Hypergeometric tests were used in a later analysis to score TCR-TCR, TCR-HLA and TCR-CMV co-occurrence, with a repertoire-size bias correction applied to the TCR pairs. A later analysis estimated false discovery rates by permuting HLA or CMV assignments 20 times. In a later analysis, co-occurring TCRs were grouped using DBSCAN, with TCRdist sequence similarity added in when clustering inside HLA-allele-positive subsets. For co-occurrence clustering, repertoires with fewer than 30,000 or more than 120,000 public chains were excluded, along with a handful of repertoires with anomalous nucleotide sharing. Drawn from immuneACCESS, this table holds only the in-frame rearrangements with V and J called that TCRdb kept. Clones are partly lost; checked studies trace under half to an unresolved V gene and leave the rest unexplained. Clonal size and the V and J genes are those of that table, whereas D and trimming came from the DNA. Present in this sample are under 150,000 clones, about 73% of which were seen just once. The ten largest clonotypes hold approximately 2.9% of the sample.

Remarks on this clone: What antigen it recognizes has not been identified. The input lacks base qualities; no much larger clone sits a single base away. At the DNA level, this CDR3 is encoded by other sequences in the same sample as well.

The chain joins TRBV4-2 to TRBJ2-7; 7 central nucleotides agree with TRBD2. Sequencing used PBMCs. The TCR originated in a human donor in good health. The DNA is TGTGCCAGCAGTCTCGTAGCGAGCGGGGAGAGCGAGCAGTACTTC. Translated, it gives CASSLVASGESEQYF.